This is a list of T cell receptor beta chains from one sample in a study of cytomegalovirus exposure and HLA in healthy donors. The repertoire was sequenced with immunoSEQ multiplex PCR; TCRdb's copy has only in-frame clones and lacks some. Of 150,000 to 200,000 clones detected, more than 60% appear once; the ten largest clones hold approximately 1.5%. The sequenced material came from PBMCs. These receptors all come from a woman in her 30s in good health and CMV-seropositive. Each CDR3 is given with its conserved first and last residue. A D gene is named only where the DNA matches it firmly. Rows give clone size only sometimes, using once, few, many, or a class for an expanded clone.

cdr3_nt,cdr3_aa,clone_size,v_call,j_call,d_call
TGTGCCAGCAGCGCTAGCCGGCTAATTAATACGCAGTATTTT,CASSASRLINTQYF,few,TRBV7-8,TRBJ2-3,.
TGTGCCAGCAGCCCTACCGGGACAGCCTCTGGAAACACCATATATTTT,CASSPTGTASGNTIYF,.,TRBV5-6,TRBJ1-3,TRBD1
TGTGCCAGCAGTTTATTAGCGGGAGGGAGCACCGGGGAGCTGTTTTTT,CASSLLAGGSTGELFF,once,TRBV27,TRBJ2-2,TRBD2
TGTGCCAGTAGAACAGGGTCAACTAATGAAAAACTGTTTTTT,CASRTGSTNEKLFF,.,TRBV19,TRBJ1-4,.
TGTGCCAGCAGCTTAGTTGGGCTAGCGGGAGAAGAGCAGTACTTC,CASSLVGLAGEEQYF,.,TRBV7-2,TRBJ2-7,TRBD2
TGTGCCAGCAGTTCCCGGACAGACCCTACAATCTACGAGCAGTACTTC,CASSSRTDPTIYEQYF,.,TRBV6-6,TRBJ2-7,.
TGTGCCAGTATCTCTATCCGGACGGGGGGCGACACCGGGGAGCTGTTTTTT,CASISIRTGGDTGELFF,.,TRBV19,TRBJ2-2,.
TGTGCCAGCAGCTTGGCGACAGGGGGCCGCACAGATACGCAGTATTTT,CASSLATGGRTDTQYF,.,TRBV5-5,TRBJ2-3,TRBD1
TGTGCCAGCAGTTCCCGGGGAGGGGGGATTATCAATGAGCAGTTCTTC,CASSSRGGGIINEQFF,once,TRBV28,TRBJ2-1,.
TGTGCCAGCAGCTTTACAGGGAGCGCTGAAGCTTTCTTT,CASSFTGSAEAFF,few,TRBV11-2,TRBJ1-1,.
TGTGCCAGCAGCTGGGCCCTAGCGGGAGGAGATACGCAGTATTTT,CASSWALAGGDTQYF,.,TRBV5-4,TRBJ2-3,TRBD2
TGCGCCAGCAGCTCGGGACAGGCGGGCAACGAGCAGTACTTC,CASSSGQAGNEQYF,.,TRBV5-1,TRBJ2-7,TRBD1
TGTGCCAGCTGCTTTACAGGGGGATCCCTCAATGAGCAGTTCTTC,CASCFTGGSLNEQFF,few,TRBV2,TRBJ2-1,TRBD1
TGTGCCAGTAGTCCTCTAACCGGGACAGGAAATCAGCCCCAGCATTTT,CASSPLTGTGNQPQHF,.,TRBV19,TRBJ1-5,TRBD1
TGTGCCTGGAGTGTAGGAGGGTCGGTCGAAAAACTGTTTTTT,CAWSVGGSVEKLFF,.,TRBV30,TRBJ1-4,.
TGTGCCAGCAGTGAAATCTGGGGGCCTAGCACCGGGGAGCTGTTTTTT,CASSEIWGPSTGELFF,.,TRBV25-1,TRBJ2-2,.
TGTGCCAGCAGCGGTAGCGGGAGGGAGGAAAACATTCAGTACTTC,CASSGSGREENIQYF,few,TRBV5-7,TRBJ2-4,TRBD2
TGTGCCTGGCGGACAGTCTACTATGGCTACACCTTC,CAWRTVYYGYTF,.,TRBV30,TRBJ1-2,.
TGTGCCAGCAGCGTAGGGGGACAGCTAGCCTACGAGCAGTACTTC,CASSVGGQLAYEQYF,.,TRBV9,TRBJ2-7,TRBD1
TGTGCCAGCACCTTGGAAGCGGGGGCGGGCGTAGATACGCAGTATTTT,CASTLEAGAGVDTQYF,.,TRBV5-5,TRBJ2-3,TRBD2
TGTGCCAGCAGCCACGACAGACTGTACCAAGAGACCCAGTACTTC,CASSHDRLYQETQYF,.,TRBV11-2,TRBJ2-5,.
TGTGCCAGCCAGGGACTAGCGGGAGGAGCCTCCTACGAGCAGTACTTC,CASQGLAGGASYEQYF,.,TRBV18,TRBJ2-7,TRBD2
TGTGCCAGCAGTTCCCCCGGGACATTTGAAGGGTACAATGAGCAGTTCTTC,CASSSPGTFEGYNEQFF,.,TRBV27,TRBJ2-1,.
TGTGCCATCACCCCGACAGGGGAGGTCCACGAGCAGTACTTC,CAITPTGEVHEQYF,.,TRBV10-3,TRBJ2-7,TRBD1
TGCGCCAGCAGCTCGGACAGGGTGAGGCCTGAAGCTTTCTTT,CASSSDRVRPEAFF,once,TRBV5-1,TRBJ1-1,TRBD1
TGTGCCAGCCGGACTAGCGGGTCATACGAGCAGTACTTC,CASRTSGSYEQYF,.,TRBV27,TRBJ2-7,TRBD2
TGCGCCAGCAGCTTGGCCATGGGCGGGACTGAAGCTTTCTTT,CASSLAMGGTEAFF,.,TRBV5-1,TRBJ1-1,.
TGTGCCAGCAGCTCTTTTCGGGATCTCTGGGGGGGGACCCAGTACTTC,CASSSFRDLWGGTQYF,.,TRBV11-3,TRBJ2-5,TRBD2
TGTGCCAGCAGCGTAGGGGCAGGGGACTACGAGCAGTACTTC,CASSVGAGDYEQYF,.,TRBV9,TRBJ2-7,.
TGTGTCAGCCGGGGGACGACTGAAGCTTTCTTT,CVSRGTTEAFF,few,TRBV9,TRBJ1-1,.